The 16 T cell receptor beta chains reported below all come from one sample, sequenced in a study of identical twins. TCRdb reprocessed the 5' RACE reads via MiXCR and lists one record per CDR3 protein. The sample lists about 470,000 distinct CDR3 sequences, roughly 24% occurring once. These data also formed part of another study, on T cells expressing NK-cell markers.

The sequenced material came from CD4+ T cells sorted from blood. The receptors shown here come from a young woman in good health.

This clonotype was picked up a small number of times. The chain has TRBV10-3 and TRBJ2-1; 9 nucleotides align to TRBD2. The V segment lost 6 bases and the J segment 5 bases; nucleotides outside the gene matches: 20. Germline-derived CDR1 and CDR2 are ENHRY and SYGVKD. This CDR3 has 19 amino acids. CDR3 coding DNA: TGTGCCATCAGCCTATTAGCGGGAGCGCAAAAGAAGAACCACAATGAGCAGTTCTTC. It translates to CAISLLAGAQKKNHNEQFF.

This clonotype was counted only a few times. This sequence joins TRBV19 and TRBJ1-2; a possible D gene is TRBD1 (6 bases). Germline CDR1 is LNHDA and CDR2 is SQIVND (reference sequence). This CDR3 region has 15 residues. V lost 4 bases, J lost 2 bases, and 14 bases lay in between. The DNA of the CDR3 is TGTGCCAGTAGTAGGACACCCGGACAGAACTATGGCTACACCTTC. It is translated as CASSRTPGQNYGYTF.

The chain employs TRBV12-3 or TRBV12-4 and TRBJ2-6; maybe TRBD2 (6 bases). The CDR3 is 18 residues long. V dropped 2 bases and J dropped 0 bases, with 14 bases sitting between them. CDR3: CASSLRGTSPSGANVLTF. In DNA form, the CDR3 reads TGTGCCAGCAGTTTACGGGGAACTAGCCCCTCTGGGGCCAACGTCCTGACTTTC.

V and J are TRBV7-2 and TRBJ1-2; D is ambiguous. V dropped 1 base and J dropped 9 bases, with 18 bases sitting between them. The CDR3 extends over 15 amino acids. CDR1 is SGHTA, CDR2 FQGNSA, per germline. CDR3 protein: CASSLERSSVRSYTF. The CDR3 DNA reads as TGTGCCAGCAGCTTAGAACGATCAAGTGTCCGGAGCTACACCTTC.

This clonotype has only a few counts. The V call is TRBV7-9, the J call TRBJ2-2; D is undetermined. This CDR3 has 15 amino acids. Trimming took 2 bases from V and 5 from J, leaving 12 bases between them. Germline-derived CDR1 and CDR2 are SEHNR and FQNEAQ (reference sequence). This CDR3 is CASSLMNYATGELFF. CDR3 in DNA: TGTGCCAGCAGCTTAATGAATTACGCAACCGGGGAGCTGTTTTTT.

This clonotype came up a few times. The V gene is TRBV7-2, the J gene TRBJ1-2; D is possibly TRBD1 (6 bases). V was trimmed by 5 bases and J by 4 bases, leaving 20 bases between them. CDR1 is SGHTA, CDR2 FQGNSA, per germline. The CDR3 length is 16 residues. The CDR3 nucleotides are TGTGCCAGCAGCCCCGGGCGGGGGGCGGGCCTCTATGGCTACACCTTC. Encoded protein: CASSPGRGAGLYGYTF.

The chain has TRBV5-4 and TRBJ2-1; D assignment may be TRBD1 or TRBD2 (5 bases each). Germline values: CDR1 SGHNT, CDR2 YYREEE (reference sequence). Trimming took 1 base from V and 0 from J, leaving 11 bases between them. The CDR3 runs 16 residues. CDR3: CASSLLTGTSYNEQFF. The CDR3 region has the DNA TGTGCCAGCAGCTTGTTGACTGGGACCTCCTACAATGAGCAGTTCTTC.

This clonotype turned up a few times. The V gene is TRBV18, the J gene TRBJ2-3, with D unresolved. V lost 2 bases and J 2 bases, leaving 11 bases between the germline ends. The CDR3 extends over 15 amino acids. From germline, CDR1 is KGHSH and CDR2 LQKENI. The CDR3 coding sequence is TGTGCCAGCTCACCAGCTACAGTTACCACAGATACGCAGTATTTT. Translating it yields CASSPATVTTDTQYF.

The sample holds a few counts of this clonotype. J is TRBJ2-4 and V is TRBV5-1; 8 nucleotides align to TRBD1. J lost 5 bases, V lost 3 bases, and 7 bases had no gene match. This CDR3 region has 15 residues. Germline values: CDR1 SGHRS, CDR2 YFSETQ. As DNA, the CDR3 is TGCGCCAGCAGCTCGGGACAGGTAGTTCAAAACATTCAGTACTTC. Encoded protein: CASSSGQVVQNIQYF.

The chain combines TRBV5-1 with TRBJ2-7, with 9 nucleotides matching TRBD1. The V and J ends lost 7 bases and 4 bases, in that order; junction bases with no gene match: 6. Germline V gene lookup returns CDR1 SGHRS and CDR2 YFSETQ. This CDR3 is 13 amino acids long. The CDR3 nucleotides read TGCGCCAGCGCCGGGACAGGGTCGTACGAGCAGTACTTC. It is translated as CASAGTGSYEQYF.

This clonotype occurred a few times. The chain uses TRBV18 and TRBJ2-5, with unresolved D. With 4 bases removed from V and 0 bases from J, the gap between germline ends came to 18 bases. Germline CDR1 and CDR2: KGHSH and LQKENI. The CDR3 is made up of 17 amino acids. The CDR3: CASSLRRPRAYQETQYF. CDR3 bases: TGTGCCAGCTCACTCAGACGCCCCCGGGCCTACCAAGAGACCCAGTACTTC.

The chain couples TRBV20-1 to TRBJ2-5, with 7 positions matching TRBD2. The germline CDR1 and CDR2 sequences are DFQATT and SNEGSKA (reference sequence). V lost 5 bases and J lost 4; bases outside the gene matches: 4. This CDR3 has 12 amino acids. The CDR3 sequence is CSAQTSRETQYF. The CDR3 bases are TGCAGTGCTCAGACTAGCCGAGAGACCCAGTACTTC.

This rearrangement joins TRBV6-5 to TRBJ2-7, with TRBD2 matching 8 bases. Germline V gene sequence: CDR1 MNHEY, CDR2 SVGAGI. After removal of 2 bases from V and 4 bases from J, the junction contained 4 bases not matched to a gene. The CDR3 contains 14 residues. The CDR3 bases are TGTGCCAGCAGTTACGTGAGCGGGAGTTACGAGCAGTACTTC. Translating gives CASSYVSGSYEQYF.

The V call is TRBV6-1, the J call TRBJ2-5, with D tentatively TRBD1 (5 bases). The CDR3 contains 19 residues. The V and J ends lost 6 bases and 2 bases respectively, with 28 bases between them. Germline CDR1 and CDR2: MNHNS and SASEGT. CDR3 sequence reads: CASSPKGPGSTLRQETQYF. For the CDR3, the DNA is TGTGCCAGCAGCCCCAAGGGGCCAGGTAGCACCCTCCGGCAAGAGACCCAGTACTTC.

This clonotype was picked up a small number of times. The rearrangement links TRBV10-3 to TRBJ2-7; D is perhaps TRBD1 (6 bases). V lost 6 bases and J 6 bases, leaving 15 bases between the germline ends. The CDR3 runs 13 residues. CDR1 and CDR2 from the germline V gene are ENHRY and SYGVKD. The CDR3 protein is CAIRDQTGSEQYF. CDR3 DNA sequence: TGTGCCATCAGGGACCAAACAGGGAGCGAGCAGTACTTC.

The chain recombines TRBV12-3 or TRBV12-4 with TRBJ2-3; 12 nucleotides line up with TRBD2. The CDR3 is made up of 15 amino acids. Losses at the gene ends were 7 bases for V and 1 base for J; bases not matched to a gene: 3. The CDR3 nucleotides read TGTGCCAGCACCTCTAGCGGGAGGGGCACAGATACGCAGTATTTT. It codes for CASTSSGRGTDTQYF.